Sequencing of this T cell receptor beta chain was carried out in a study of response to subunit inactivated influenza vaccine. The V and J ends lost 2 bases and 5 bases respectively, with 10 bases between them. Germline assignment: CDR1 ENHRY and CDR2 SYGVKD. The CDR3 spans 13 residues. TCRdb reanalysed the RT-PCR reads using MiXCR and keeps one entry per CDR3 protein. The data show 800,000 to 1,000,000 distinct CDR3 sequences, with about 20% seen just once and 10% held by the top ten. Study-level points and caveats: Authors suggested each seasonal influenza vaccination recruits few new T cells.

Comment on this clonotype: Its target is not known.

The rearrangement joins TRBV10-3 to TRBJ2-7; D call uncertain. This TCR derives from a man aged 45-60 years who received an inactivated influenza vaccine. Sequenced here: PBMCs from blood, sampled roughly 5 days after vaccination. CDR3 nucleotides: TGTGCCATCAGTGAGGAGCAGGCCCACGAGCAGTACTTC. This translates into CAISEEQAHEQYF.